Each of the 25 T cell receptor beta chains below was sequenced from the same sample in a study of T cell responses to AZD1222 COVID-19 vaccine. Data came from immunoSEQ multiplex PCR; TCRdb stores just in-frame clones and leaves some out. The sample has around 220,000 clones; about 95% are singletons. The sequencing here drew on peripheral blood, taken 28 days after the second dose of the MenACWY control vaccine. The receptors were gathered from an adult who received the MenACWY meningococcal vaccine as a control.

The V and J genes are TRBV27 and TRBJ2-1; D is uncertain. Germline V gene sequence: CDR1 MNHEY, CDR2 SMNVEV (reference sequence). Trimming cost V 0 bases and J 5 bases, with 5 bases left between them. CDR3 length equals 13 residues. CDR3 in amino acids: CASSLSENNEQFF. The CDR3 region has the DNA TGTGCCAGCAGTTTATCCGAGAACAATGAGCAGTTCTTC.

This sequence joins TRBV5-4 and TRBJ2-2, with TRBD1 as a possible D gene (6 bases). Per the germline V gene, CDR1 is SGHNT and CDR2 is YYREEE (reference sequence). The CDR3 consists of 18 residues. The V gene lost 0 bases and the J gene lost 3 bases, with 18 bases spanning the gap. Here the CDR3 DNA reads TGTGCCAGCAGCTTGGCCGGTTGGGCAGGGGCAGACACCGGGGAGCTGTTTTTT. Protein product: CASSLAGWAGADTGELFF. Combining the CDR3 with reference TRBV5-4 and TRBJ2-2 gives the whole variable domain ETGVTQSPTHLIKTRGQQVTLRCSSQSGHNTVSWYQQALGQGPQFIFQYYREEENGRGNFPPRFSGLQFPNYSSELNVNALELDDSALYLCASSLAGWAGADTGELFFGEGSRLTVL.

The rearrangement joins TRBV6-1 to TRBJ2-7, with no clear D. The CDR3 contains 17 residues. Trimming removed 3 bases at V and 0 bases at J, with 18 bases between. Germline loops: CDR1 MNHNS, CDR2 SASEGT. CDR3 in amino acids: CASSEVVGVAGSYEQYF. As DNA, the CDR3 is TGTGCCAGCAGTGAGGTCGTAGGTGTAGCAGGCTCCTACGAGCAGTACTTC.

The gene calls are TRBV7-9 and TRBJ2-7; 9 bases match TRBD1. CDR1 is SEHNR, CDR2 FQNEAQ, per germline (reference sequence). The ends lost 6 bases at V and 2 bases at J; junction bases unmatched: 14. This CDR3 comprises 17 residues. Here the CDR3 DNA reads TGTGCCAGCAGTCCCCCAAACCGGGACAGGGACCCCTACGAGCAGTACTTC. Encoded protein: CASSPPNRDRDPYEQYF.

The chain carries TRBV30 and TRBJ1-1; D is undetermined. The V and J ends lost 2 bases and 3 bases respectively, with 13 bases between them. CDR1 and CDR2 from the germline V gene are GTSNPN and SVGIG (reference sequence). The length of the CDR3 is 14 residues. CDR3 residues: CAWSLMGGDTEAFF. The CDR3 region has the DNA TGTGCCTGGAGTCTGATGGGTGGGGACACTGAAGCTTTCTTT.

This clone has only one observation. The CDR3, as DNA: TGCAGCGTTGATAGGCATACGGGCCCCATGAACACTGAAGCTTTCTTT. It is translated as CSVDRHTGPMNTEAFF. This sequence joins TRBV29-1 and TRBJ1-1; D is ambiguous. This CDR3 region has 16 residues. V lost 3 bases, J lost 0 bases, and 17 bases lay in between. CDR1 SQVTM and CDR2 ANQGSEA come from the germline V gene. The complete variable domain, with remaining parts taken from reference TRBV29-1 and TRBJ1-1, reads SAVISQKPSRDICQRGTSLTIQCQVDSQVTMMFWYRQQPGQSLTLIATANQGSEATYESGFVIDKFPISRPNLTFSTLTVSNMSPEDSSIYLCSVDRHTGPMNTEAFFGQGTRLTVV.

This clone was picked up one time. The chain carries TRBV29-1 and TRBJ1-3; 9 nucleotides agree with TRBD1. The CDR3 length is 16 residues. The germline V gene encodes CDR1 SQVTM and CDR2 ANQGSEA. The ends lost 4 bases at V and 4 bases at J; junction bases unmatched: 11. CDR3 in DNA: TGCAGCGTTGCTCTAAGTACAGGGGGCTTCGGAAACACCATATATTTT. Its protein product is CSVALSTGGFGNTIYF.

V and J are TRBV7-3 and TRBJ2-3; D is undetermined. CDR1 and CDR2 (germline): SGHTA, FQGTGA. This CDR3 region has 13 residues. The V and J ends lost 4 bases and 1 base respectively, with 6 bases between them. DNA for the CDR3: TGTGCCAGCAGCTCCAAGGGCACAGATACGCAGTATTTT. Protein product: CASSSKGTDTQYF.

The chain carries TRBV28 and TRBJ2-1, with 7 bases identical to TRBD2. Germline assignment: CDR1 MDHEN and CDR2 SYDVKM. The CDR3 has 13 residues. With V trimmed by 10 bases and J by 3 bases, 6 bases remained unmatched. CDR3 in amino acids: CATHGTNYNEQFF. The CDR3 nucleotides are TGTGCCACCCACGGGACTAACTACAATGAGCAGTTCTTC.

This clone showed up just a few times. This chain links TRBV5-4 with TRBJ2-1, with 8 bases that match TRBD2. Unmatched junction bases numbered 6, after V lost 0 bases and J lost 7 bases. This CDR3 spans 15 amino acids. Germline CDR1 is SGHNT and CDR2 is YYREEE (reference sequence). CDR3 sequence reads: CASSLEAGAVNEQFF. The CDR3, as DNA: TGTGCCAGCAGCTTGGAAGCGGGAGCGGTTAATGAGCAGTTCTTC. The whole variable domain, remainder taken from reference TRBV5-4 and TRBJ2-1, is ETGVTQSPTHLIKTRGQQVTLRCSSQSGHNTVSWYQQALGQGPQFIFQYYREEENGRGNFPPRFSGLQFPNYSSELNVNALELDDSALYLCASSLEAGAVNEQFFGPGTRLTVL.

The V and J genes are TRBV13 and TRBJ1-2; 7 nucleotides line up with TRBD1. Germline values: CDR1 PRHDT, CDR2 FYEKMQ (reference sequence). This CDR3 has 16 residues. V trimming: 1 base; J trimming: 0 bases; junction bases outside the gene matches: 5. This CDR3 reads CASSLAGTVPNYGYTF. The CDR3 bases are TGTGCCAGCAGCTTAGCAGGGACAGTCCCTAACTATGGCTACACCTTC.

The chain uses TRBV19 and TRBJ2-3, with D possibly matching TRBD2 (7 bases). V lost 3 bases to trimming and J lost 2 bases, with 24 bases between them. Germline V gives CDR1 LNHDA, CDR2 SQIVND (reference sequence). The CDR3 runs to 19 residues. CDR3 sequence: CASSITEGIAGAPTDTQYF. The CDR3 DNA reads TGTGCCAGTAGTATCACCGAGGGGATTGCGGGGGCTCCCACAGATACGCAGTATTTT.

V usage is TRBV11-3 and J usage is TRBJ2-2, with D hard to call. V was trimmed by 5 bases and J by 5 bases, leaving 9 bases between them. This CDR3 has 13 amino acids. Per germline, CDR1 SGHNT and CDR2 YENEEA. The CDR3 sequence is CASSPIGTGELFF. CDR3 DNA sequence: TGTGCCAGCAGCCCGATTGGGACCGGGGAGCTGTTTTTT.

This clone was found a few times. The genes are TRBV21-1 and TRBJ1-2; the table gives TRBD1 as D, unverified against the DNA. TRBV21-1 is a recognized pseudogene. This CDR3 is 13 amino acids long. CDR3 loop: CAMNRDRGDGYTF. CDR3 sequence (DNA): TGTGCCATGAACCGGGACAGGGGCGATGGCTACACCTTC.

This CDR3 reads CASSYAYEQYF. CDR3 coding DNA: TGTGCCAGCAGTTACGCCTACGAGCAGTACTTC. The chain couples TRBV6-5 to TRBJ2-7; D gene ambiguous. Trimming took 2 bases from V and 2 from J, leaving 1 base between them. The germline V gene has CDR1 MNHEY and CDR2 SVGAGI. The CDR3 is 11 residues long.

The CDR3 DNA reads TGTGCCCACCGGGCCTCCGTAAACTATGGCTACACCTTC. It encodes CAHRASVNYGYTF. This chain connects TRBV30 to TRBJ1-2; D uncertain. This CDR3 has 13 amino acids. V was shortened by 8 bases and J by 2 bases, with 15 bases between the two germline ends. The germline V gene encodes CDR1 GTSNPN and CDR2 SVGIG (reference sequence).

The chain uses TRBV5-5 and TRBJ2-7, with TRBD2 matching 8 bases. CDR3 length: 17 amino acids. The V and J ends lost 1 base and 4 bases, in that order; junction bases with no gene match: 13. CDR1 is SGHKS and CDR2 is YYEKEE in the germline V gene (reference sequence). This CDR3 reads CASSLNGAGLGLYEQYF. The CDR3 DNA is TGTGCCAGCAGCTTGAACGGTGCGGGACTAGGCTTGTACGAGCAGTACTTC.

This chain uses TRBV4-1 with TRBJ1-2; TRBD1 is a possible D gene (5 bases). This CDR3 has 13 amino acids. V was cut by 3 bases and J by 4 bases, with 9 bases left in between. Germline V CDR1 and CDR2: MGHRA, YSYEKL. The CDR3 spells CASSHAGFYGYTF. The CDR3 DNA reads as TGCGCCAGCAGCCATGCAGGGTTCTATGGCTACACCTTC.

The CDR3 coding sequence is TGCGCCAGCAGCGAGACAGACTCCTACGAGCAGTACTTC. This codes for CASSETDSYEQYF. J is TRBJ2-7 and V is TRBV4-1, with a possible D match to TRBD1 (5 bases). Trimming removed 5 bases from V and 0 bases from J, with 8 bases in between. Germline CDR1 MGHRA, CDR2 YSYEKL. The length of the CDR3 is 13 residues.

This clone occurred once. CDR3 bases: TGTGCCAGCAGTTCCCACAGGGCGCAACCCTACGAGCAGTACTTC. It codes for CASSSHRAQPYEQYF. The chain combines TRBV27 with TRBJ2-7, with a possible D match to TRBD1 (6 bases). CDR1 is MNHEY, CDR2 SMNVEV, per germline (reference sequence). Trimming pared 4 bases from V and 2 bases from J, leaving 15 bases between. The CDR3 contains 15 residues.

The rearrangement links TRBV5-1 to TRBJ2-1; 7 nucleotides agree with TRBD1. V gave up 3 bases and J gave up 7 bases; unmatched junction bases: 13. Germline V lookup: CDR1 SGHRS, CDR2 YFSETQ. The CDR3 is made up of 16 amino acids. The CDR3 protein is CASSSRQGRFLNEQFF. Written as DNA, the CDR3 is TGCGCCAGCAGCTCACGACAGGGTCGTTTCTTGAATGAGCAGTTCTTC.

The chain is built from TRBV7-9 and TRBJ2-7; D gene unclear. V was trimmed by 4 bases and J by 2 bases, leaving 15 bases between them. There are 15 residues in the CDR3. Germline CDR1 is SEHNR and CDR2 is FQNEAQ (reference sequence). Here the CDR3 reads CASSSPVGSAYEQYF. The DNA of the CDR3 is TGTGCCAGCAGCTCCCCCGTAGGGTCGGCCTACGAGCAGTACTTC.

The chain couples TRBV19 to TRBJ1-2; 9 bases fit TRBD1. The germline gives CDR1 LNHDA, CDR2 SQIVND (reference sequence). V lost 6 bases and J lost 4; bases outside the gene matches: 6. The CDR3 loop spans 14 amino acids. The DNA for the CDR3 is TGTGCCAGTAGACCGGGACAGGGTGTCTATGGCTACACCTTC. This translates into CASRPGQGVYGYTF.

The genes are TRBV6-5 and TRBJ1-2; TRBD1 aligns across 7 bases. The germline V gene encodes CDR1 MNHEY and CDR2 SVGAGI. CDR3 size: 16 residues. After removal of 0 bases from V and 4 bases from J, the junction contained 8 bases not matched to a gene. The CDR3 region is CASSYSRFPGGYGYTF. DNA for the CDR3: TGTGCCAGCAGTTACTCGAGATTCCCAGGGGGCTATGGCTACACCTTC.

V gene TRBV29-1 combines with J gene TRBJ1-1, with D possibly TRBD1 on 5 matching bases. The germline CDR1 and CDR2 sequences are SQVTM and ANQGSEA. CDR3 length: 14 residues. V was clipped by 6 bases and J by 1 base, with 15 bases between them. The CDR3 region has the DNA TGCAGCGTCCGGGGCAGGAGGGAGAACACTGAAGCTTTCTTT. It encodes CSVRGRRENTEAFF. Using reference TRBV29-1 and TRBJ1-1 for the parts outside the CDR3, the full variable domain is SAVISQKPSRDICQRGTSLTIQCQVDSQVTMMFWYRQQPGQSLTLIATANQGSEATYESGFVIDKFPISRPNLTFSTLTVSNMSPEDSSIYLCSVRGRRENTEAFFGQGTRLTVV.